The text below deals with one TCR beta chain. This entry is derived from a study of blood T cell repertoires in COVID-19. Produced via immunoSEQ multiplex PCR; TCRdb's table is partial and in-frame only. The table lists 350,000 to 450,000 clones, approximately 93% of them singletons. The CDR3 has 15 residues. Germline values: CDR1 MNHEY, CDR2 SVGAGI. With 5 bases clipped from V and 7 bases from J, the junction kept 7 bases outside the gene matches. The rearrangement joins TRBV6-5 to TRBJ2-1; TRBD2 aligns across 11 bases. The TCR originated in a woman aged 35 to 49 who had been exposed to COVID-19. The specimen sequenced was PBMCs or T cells enriched from blood (not recorded which). The CDR3 DNA is TGTGCCAGCAGTCAACTAGCGGGAGCTCCTAATGAGCAGTTCTTC. Translated, it gives CASSQLAGAPNEQFF.